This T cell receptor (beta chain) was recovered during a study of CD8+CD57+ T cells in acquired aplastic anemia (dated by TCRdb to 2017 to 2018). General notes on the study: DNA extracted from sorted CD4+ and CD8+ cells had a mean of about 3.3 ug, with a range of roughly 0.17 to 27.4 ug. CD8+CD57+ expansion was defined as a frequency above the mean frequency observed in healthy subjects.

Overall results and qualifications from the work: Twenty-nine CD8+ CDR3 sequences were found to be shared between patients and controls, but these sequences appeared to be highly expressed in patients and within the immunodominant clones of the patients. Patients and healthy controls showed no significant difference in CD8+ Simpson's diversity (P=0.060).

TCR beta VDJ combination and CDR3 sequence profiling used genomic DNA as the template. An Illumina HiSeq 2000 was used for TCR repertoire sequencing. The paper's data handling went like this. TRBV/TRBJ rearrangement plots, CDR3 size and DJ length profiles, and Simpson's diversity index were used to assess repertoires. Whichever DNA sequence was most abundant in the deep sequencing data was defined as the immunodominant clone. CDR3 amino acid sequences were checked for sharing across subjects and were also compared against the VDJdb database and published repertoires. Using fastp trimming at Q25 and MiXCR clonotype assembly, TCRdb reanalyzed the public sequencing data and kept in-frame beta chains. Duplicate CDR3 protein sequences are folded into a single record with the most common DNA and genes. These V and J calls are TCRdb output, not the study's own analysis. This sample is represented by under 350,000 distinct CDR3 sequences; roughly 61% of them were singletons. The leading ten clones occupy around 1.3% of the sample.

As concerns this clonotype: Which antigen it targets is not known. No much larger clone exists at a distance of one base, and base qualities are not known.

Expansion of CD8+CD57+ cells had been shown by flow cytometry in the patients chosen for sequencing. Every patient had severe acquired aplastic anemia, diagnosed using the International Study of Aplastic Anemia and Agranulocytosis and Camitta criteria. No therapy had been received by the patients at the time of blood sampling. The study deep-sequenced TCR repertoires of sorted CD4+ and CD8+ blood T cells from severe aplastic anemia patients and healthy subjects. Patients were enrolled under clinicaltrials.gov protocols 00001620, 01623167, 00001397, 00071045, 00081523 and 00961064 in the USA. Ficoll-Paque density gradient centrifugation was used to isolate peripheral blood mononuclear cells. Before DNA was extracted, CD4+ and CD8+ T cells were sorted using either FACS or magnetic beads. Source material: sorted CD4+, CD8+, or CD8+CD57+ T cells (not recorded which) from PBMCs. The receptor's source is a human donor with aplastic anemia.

The DNA reads as follows: TGCGCCAGCAGCCTGACTAGCGGAGCTGACAATGAGCAGTTCTTC. This sequence encodes CASSLTSGADNEQFF. Here the chain combines TRBV10-1 and TRBJ2-1; TRBD2 fits 9 bases in the junction. The CDR3 has 15 amino acids, counting the end cysteine and phenylalanine. The CDR3 DNA has 45 bases and is translated from base 1. V is pruned by 6 bases and J by 5 bases, leaving 8 bases of the junction without a gene match. CDR1 and CDR2 were assigned from the germline V gene (reference sequence) as WNHNN and SYGVQD.